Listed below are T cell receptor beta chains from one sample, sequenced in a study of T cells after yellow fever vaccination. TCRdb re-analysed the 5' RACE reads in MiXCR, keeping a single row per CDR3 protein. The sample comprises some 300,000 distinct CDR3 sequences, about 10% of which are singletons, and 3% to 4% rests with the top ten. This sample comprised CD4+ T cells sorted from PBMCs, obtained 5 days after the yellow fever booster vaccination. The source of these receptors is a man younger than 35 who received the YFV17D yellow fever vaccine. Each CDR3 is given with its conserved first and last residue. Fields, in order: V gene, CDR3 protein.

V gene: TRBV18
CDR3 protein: CASSPPSGAQETEYF

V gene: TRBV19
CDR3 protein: CASRNSLRGYTF

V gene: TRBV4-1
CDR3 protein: CASSPSGTVQETQYF

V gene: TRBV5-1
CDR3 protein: CASRLAGEKLFF

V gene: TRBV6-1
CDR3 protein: CASRLDRTNSPLHF

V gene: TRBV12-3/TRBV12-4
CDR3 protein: CASSSDRATEKLFF

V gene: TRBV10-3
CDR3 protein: CAIRGLAGATDTQYF

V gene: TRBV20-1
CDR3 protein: CSARDPRDRDDNEQFF

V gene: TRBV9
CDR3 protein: CASSIGGPGTDTQYF

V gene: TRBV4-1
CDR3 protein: CASSQPTRSNYEQYF

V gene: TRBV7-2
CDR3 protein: CASSLYGFGNTIYF

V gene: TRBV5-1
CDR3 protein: CASSLDGTDTQYF

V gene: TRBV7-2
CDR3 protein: CASSWQGQPQHF

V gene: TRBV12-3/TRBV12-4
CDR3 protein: CASSQWGAGETQYF

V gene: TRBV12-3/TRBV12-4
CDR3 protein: CASSTRQGAPGNTIYF

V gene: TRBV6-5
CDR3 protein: CASSYPGRSNQPQHF

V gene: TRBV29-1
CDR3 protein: CSVEDWAGGQSEQFF

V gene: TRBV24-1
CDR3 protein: CATSDYGLGGSFTDTQYF

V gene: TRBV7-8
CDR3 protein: CASSLYQHAEAFF

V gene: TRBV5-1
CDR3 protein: CASSLGTSPGTGFRETQYF

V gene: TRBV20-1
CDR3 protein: CSAPELSSYNSPLHF

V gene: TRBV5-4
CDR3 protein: CASSFGLGADTQYF

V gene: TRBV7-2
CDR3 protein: CASSLARSHAYGYTF

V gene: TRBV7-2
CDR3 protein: CASSLAVPGANVLTF

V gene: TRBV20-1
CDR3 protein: CSASSRRTENSPLHF

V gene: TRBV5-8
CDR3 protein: CASSLDRVAEAFF

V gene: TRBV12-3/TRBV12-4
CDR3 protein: CASSLDSRNQPQHF

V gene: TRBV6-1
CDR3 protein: CASSDRTGGRYEQYF

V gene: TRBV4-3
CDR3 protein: CASSQDLSRHQPQHF

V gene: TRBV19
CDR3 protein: CASSTRQGQYGYTF

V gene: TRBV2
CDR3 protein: CASSGRVSGSGELFF

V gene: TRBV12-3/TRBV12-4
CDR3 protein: CASSIGRIIPNTGELFF

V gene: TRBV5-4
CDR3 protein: CASSLRDETQYF

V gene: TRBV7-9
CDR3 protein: CASSPGGDTTKNEKLFF

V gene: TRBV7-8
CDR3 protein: CASSTRPGTGGEKLFF

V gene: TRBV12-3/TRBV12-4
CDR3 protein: CASNRRDRGPGSYGYTF

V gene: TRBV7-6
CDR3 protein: CASSLALNRQTQYF

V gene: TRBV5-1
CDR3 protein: CASSLQGANNEKLFF

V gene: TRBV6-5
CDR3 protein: CASSYEGGLDTQYF

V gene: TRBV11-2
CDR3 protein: CASSLVGGVEGTQYF

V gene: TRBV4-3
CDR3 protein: CASSQEWRGGANTEAFF